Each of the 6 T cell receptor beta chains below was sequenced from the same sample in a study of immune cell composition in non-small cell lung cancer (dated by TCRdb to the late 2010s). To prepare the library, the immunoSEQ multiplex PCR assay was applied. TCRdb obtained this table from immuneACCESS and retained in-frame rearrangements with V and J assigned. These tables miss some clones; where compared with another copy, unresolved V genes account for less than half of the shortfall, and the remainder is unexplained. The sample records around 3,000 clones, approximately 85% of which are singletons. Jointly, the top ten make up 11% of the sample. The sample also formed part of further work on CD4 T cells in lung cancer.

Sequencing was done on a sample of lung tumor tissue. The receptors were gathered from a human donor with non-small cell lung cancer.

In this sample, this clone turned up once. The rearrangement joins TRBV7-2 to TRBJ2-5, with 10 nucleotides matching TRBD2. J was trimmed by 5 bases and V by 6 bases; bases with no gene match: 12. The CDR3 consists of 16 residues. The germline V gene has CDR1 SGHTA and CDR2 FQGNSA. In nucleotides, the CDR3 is TGTGCCAGCAGGTTAACTAGCGGGGTTTTACGGGAGACCCAGTACTTC. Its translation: CASRLTSGVLRETQYF. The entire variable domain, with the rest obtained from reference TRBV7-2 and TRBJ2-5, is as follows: GAGVSQSPSNKVTEKGKDVELRCDPISGHTALYWYRQSLGQGLEFLIYFQGNSAPDKSGLPSDRFSAERTGGSVSTLTIQRTQQEDSAVYLCASRLTSGVLRETQYFGPGTRLLVL.

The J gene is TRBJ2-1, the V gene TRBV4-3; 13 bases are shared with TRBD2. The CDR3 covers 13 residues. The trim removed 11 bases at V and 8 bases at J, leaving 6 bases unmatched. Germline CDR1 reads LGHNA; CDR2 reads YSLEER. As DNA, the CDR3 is TGCGCCTATGGGACTAGCGGGAACTATGAGCAGTTCTTC. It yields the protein CAYGTSGNYEQFF.

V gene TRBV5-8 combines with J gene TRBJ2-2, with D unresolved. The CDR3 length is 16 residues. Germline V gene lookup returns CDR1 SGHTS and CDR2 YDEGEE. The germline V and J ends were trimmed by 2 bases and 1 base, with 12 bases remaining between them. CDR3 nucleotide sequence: TGTGCCAGCAGCTTTGCCTTTCCAGTGAACACCGGGGAGCTGTTTTTT. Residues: CASSFAFPVNTGELFF.

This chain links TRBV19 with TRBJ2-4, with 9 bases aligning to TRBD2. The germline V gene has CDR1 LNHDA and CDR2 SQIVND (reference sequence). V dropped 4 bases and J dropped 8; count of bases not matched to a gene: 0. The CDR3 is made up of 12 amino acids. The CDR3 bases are TGTGCCAGTAGTAGCGGGAGGGACATTCAGTACTTC. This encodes CASSSGRDIQYF.

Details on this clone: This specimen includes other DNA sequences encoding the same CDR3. The CDR3 DNA reads TGTGCCAGCTCACCTGACAGGGGTGGCAATCAGCCCCAGCATTTT. Amino acid sequence: CASSPDRGGNQPQHF. The chain links TRBV18 to TRBJ1-5; 8 nucleotides line up with TRBD1. The CDR3 runs 15 residues. The V gene's germline CDR1 is KGHSH and CDR2 LQKENI. J was trimmed by 2 bases and V by 3 bases; bases with no gene match: 3.

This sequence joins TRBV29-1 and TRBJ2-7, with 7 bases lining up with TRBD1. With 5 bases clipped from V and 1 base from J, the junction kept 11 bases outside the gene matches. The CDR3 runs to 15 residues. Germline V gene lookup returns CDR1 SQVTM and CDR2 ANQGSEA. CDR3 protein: CSVQRPGTASYEQYF. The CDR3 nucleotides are TGCAGCGTTCAACGGCCCGGGACAGCATCCTACGAGCAGTACTTC.